One sample yielded the 11 T cell receptor beta chains listed below, sequenced in a study of shared clonotypes between healthy human individuals. Assay used: immunoSEQ multiplex PCR; TCRdb lists only in-frame clones, some missing. The sample lists 1,500,000 or so clones; around 97% were seen once. Sequencing input: naive CD4+ T cells sorted from blood. As for subset: CD45RA+ positively selected. These receptors came from a man aged 30-40 years in good health.

This clone appeared a single time. The rearrangement joins TRBV28 to TRBJ2-1; D is perhaps TRBD2 (5 bases). The V end lost 2 bases, the J end lost 0 bases, and 8 bases lay between the germline ends. Germline CDR1 and CDR2: MDHEN and SYDVKM. The CDR3 contains 15 residues. The CDR3 loop is CASSLNGLSYNEQFF. DNA of the CDR3: TGTGCCAGCAGTTTAAACGGACTCTCCTACAATGAGCAGTTCTTC.

The gene calls are TRBV9 and TRBJ2-1; 10 bases line up with TRBD2. This CDR3 spans 14 amino acids. CDR1 and CDR2 from the germline V gene are SGDLS and YYNGEE. With V trimmed by 3 bases and J by 9 bases, 6 bases remained unmatched. Here the CDR3 reads CASSASGRAREQFF. The CDR3 DNA reads as TGTGCCAGCAGCGCCAGCGGGAGGGCGCGTGAGCAGTTCTTC.

The gene calls are TRBV15 and TRBJ1-1; D is undetermined. The CDR3 is 15 amino acids. Per the germline V gene, CDR1 is LNHNV and CDR2 is YYDKDF (reference sequence). Trimming removed 1 base at V and 10 bases at J, with 19 bases between. CDR3 sequence reads: CATSRAAGEIDSAFF. The CDR3 DNA reads TGTGCCACCAGCAGAGCCGCGGGCGAGATCGATTCAGCTTTCTTT.

The chain links TRBV11-3 to TRBJ2-5; maybe TRBD1 (5 bases). This CDR3 contains 14 residues. Trimming stripped 1 base from V and 2 bases from J, with 8 bases between. CDR1 is SGHNT, CDR2 YENEEA, per germline. DNA of the CDR3: TGTGCCAGCAGCTTAGGCTCAGGGCAAGAGACCCAGTACTTC. Amino acid sequence: CASSLGSGQETQYF.

The rearrangement joins TRBV2 to TRBJ2-7, with a possible D match to TRBD2 (6 bases). Germline values: CDR1 SNHLY, CDR2 FYNNEI. V shed 5 bases and J shed 0 bases, with 14 bases lying between them. The CDR3 contains 15 residues. The CDR3 sequence: CASSSDLASSYEQYF. The CDR3 DNA is TGTGCCAGCAGTTCCGACCTAGCGAGCTCCTACGAGCAGTACTTC. Filled out from reference TRBV2 and TRBJ2-7, the complete variable domain reads EPEVTQTPSHQVTQMGQEVILRCVPISNHLYFYWYRQILGQKVEFLVSFYNNEISEKSEIFDDQFSVERPDGSNFTLKIRSTKLEDSAMYFCASSSDLASSYEQYFGPGTRLTVT.

The chain is built from TRBV15 and TRBJ1-2; 7 bases fit TRBD1. Losses at the gene ends were 0 bases for V and 6 bases for J; bases not matched to a gene: 7. This CDR3 spans 15 amino acids. Germline CDR1 LNHNV, CDR2 YYDKDF (reference sequence). Written as DNA, the CDR3 is TGTGCCACCAGCAGAGATGGATGGCAGGGGGATGGCTACACCTTC. Translated, it gives CATSRDGWQGDGYTF.

V and J are TRBV7-9 and TRBJ2-7; D not certain. Germline values: CDR1 SEHNR, CDR2 FQNEAQ (reference sequence). CDR3 length: 13 residues. Between the trimmed V and J ends, which lost 5 bases and 3 bases, there was a span of 11 bases. CDR3 residues: CASSKTEVYEQYF. CDR3 coding DNA: TGTGCCAGCAGCAAAACAGAGGTCTACGAGCAGTACTTC.

V usage is TRBV28 and J usage is TRBJ1-3; D not resolved. Between the trimmed V and J ends, which lost 1 base and 2 bases, there was a span of 6 bases. The CDR3 extends over 14 amino acids. In germline, CDR1 is MDHEN, CDR2 SYDVKM. CDR3 protein: CASSLSVTGNTIYF. CDR3 in DNA: TGTGCCAGCAGTTTATCAGTGACTGGAAACACCATATATTTT.

The chain links TRBV6-5 to TRBJ1-5, with 7 bases fitting TRBD1. The V segment lost 6 bases and the J segment 7 bases; nucleotides outside the gene matches: 6. CDR1 MNHEY and CDR2 SVGAGI come from the germline V gene. CDR3 length: 13 amino acids. The CDR3 DNA reads as TGTGCCAGCAGCGACAGGGTAGAACAGCCCCAGCATTTT. Amino acid sequence: CASSDRVEQPQHF.

This chain links TRBV11-2 with TRBJ2-1, with D perhaps TRBD1 (5 bases). V was trimmed by 1 base and J by 9 bases, leaving 13 bases between them. This CDR3 spans 14 amino acids. CDR1 and CDR2 from the germline V gene are SGHAT and FQNNGV. CDR3 residues: CASSLGQGKAEQFF. The CDR3, as DNA: TGTGCCAGCAGCTTAGGGCAGGGTAAGGCTGAGCAGTTCTTC.

CDR3 bases: TGTGCCAGCAGTTTGGGGCAGCCCAGGGGACTGTTTTTT. It yields the protein CASSLGQPRGLFF. V and J are TRBV28 and TRBJ1-4; D might be TRBD1 (6 bases). Germline CDR1 and CDR2: MDHEN and SYDVKM. V was cut by 3 bases and J by 13 bases, with 15 bases left in between. The CDR3 contains 13 residues.